Listed below are T cell receptor beta chains from one sample, sequenced in a study of T cell repertoires in cytomegalovirus infection. Using its own MiXCR run on the reads, TCRdb lists one record per CDR3 protein. The table records about 100,000 distinct CDR3 sequences, 25% to 30% of them present only once. These receptors' antigens are unknown. The material was CD8+ T cells from cultured PBMCs, obtained from culture after CMV antigen stimulation. These receptors were taken from a human donor in good health (CMV status not recorded). Some clones in this sample may be carry-over from other donors' samples. Both conserved end residues are part of each CDR3. A D gene is named only where the DNA matches it firmly. The size entry is marked missing in some rows and otherwise reads once, few, many or a size class.

CDR3 DNA: TGTGCCAGCAGCCCACTCTGGGACAACCGTCCAAACGAGCAGTACTTC
CDR3 protein: CASSPLWDNRPNEQYF
clone size: many
D gene: -
V gene: TRBV12-3/TRBV12-4
J gene: TRBJ2-7

CDR3 DNA: TGTGCCAGCAGCTTCGGGGGAGCCTACGAGCAGTACTTC
CDR3 protein: CASSFGGAYEQYF
clone size: -
D gene: -
V gene: TRBV7-9
J gene: TRBJ2-7

CDR3 DNA: TGTGCCAGCAGTTTGACCGGGACAGTCTACGAGCAGTACTTC
CDR3 protein: CASSLTGTVYEQYF
clone size: -
D gene: TRBD1
V gene: TRBV27
J gene: TRBJ2-7

CDR3 DNA: TGTGCCAGCAGCCAAGATAGGGGACAACTCTATGGCTACACCTTC
CDR3 protein: CASSQDRGQLYGYTF
clone size: -
D gene: -
V gene: TRBV14
J gene: TRBJ1-2

CDR3 DNA: TGTGCCAGCAGCTTGGACAGGGAAGCTTTCTTT
CDR3 protein: CASSLDREAFF
clone size: -
D gene: TRBD1
V gene: TRBV6-6
J gene: TRBJ1-1

CDR3 DNA: TGTGCCATCAGTGAGTCGACGGCAGACGTTAGCAATCAGCCCCAGCATTTT
CDR3 protein: CAISESTADVSNQPQHF
clone size: -
D gene: -
V gene: TRBV10-3
J gene: TRBJ1-5

CDR3 DNA: TGTGCCAGCAGTTTCCTTAGCGGGGGGAACGCCAATGAGCAGTTCTTC
CDR3 protein: CASSFLSGGNANEQFF
clone size: -
D gene: TRBD2
V gene: TRBV27
J gene: TRBJ2-1

CDR3 DNA: TGTGCCAGCAGTTTGTTGGGGGGGGCGGGGAATGAGCAGTTCTTC
CDR3 protein: CASSLLGGAGNEQFF
clone size: many
D gene: -
V gene: TRBV12-3/TRBV12-4
J gene: TRBJ2-1

CDR3 DNA: TGTGCCAGCACCCCCGGGACACACTATGGCTACACCTTC
CDR3 protein: CASTPGTHYGYTF
clone size: -
D gene: -
V gene: TRBV7-9
J gene: TRBJ1-2

CDR3 DNA: TGTGCCAGCTCGTCGCCTACTGAGTTCTACGAGCAGTACTTC
CDR3 protein: CASSSPTEFYEQYF
clone size: many
D gene: -
V gene: TRBV18
J gene: TRBJ2-7

CDR3 DNA: TGCGCCAGCAGCCAAGGGGGGGGGTACAATGAGCAGTTCTTC
CDR3 protein: CASSQGGGYNEQFF
clone size: -
D gene: TRBD2
V gene: TRBV4-1
J gene: TRBJ2-1

CDR3 DNA: TGTGCCAGCAGTGGTTCGGAGGGTCGATCAGCCTATGGCTACACCTTC
CDR3 protein: CASSGSEGRSAYGYTF
clone size: -
D gene: -
V gene: TRBV12-3/TRBV12-4
J gene: TRBJ1-2

CDR3 DNA: TGTGCCAGCAGCCAGGGGGGGCAGGGGGGCGAGACCCAGTACTTC
CDR3 protein: CASSQGGQGGETQYF
clone size: -
D gene: -
V gene: TRBV9
J gene: TRBJ2-5

CDR3 DNA: TGTGCCAGTAGACTACGGACAGGGGAAATCTATGGCTACACCTTC
CDR3 protein: CASRLRTGEIYGYTF
clone size: -
D gene: TRBD1
V gene: TRBV19
J gene: TRBJ1-2

CDR3 DNA: TGTGCCAGCAGCCAGGGACAGGTGGGCACTGAAGCTTTCTTT
CDR3 protein: CASSQGQVGTEAFF
clone size: few
D gene: TRBD1
V gene: TRBV7-6
J gene: TRBJ1-1

CDR3 DNA: TGTGCCAGTAGTATAGTCGGGGGAAGCGACGAGCAGTACTTC
CDR3 protein: CASSIVGGSDEQYF
clone size: -
D gene: -
V gene: TRBV19
J gene: TRBJ2-7

CDR3 DNA: TGTGCCAGCAGCATCGGGACAGAAGAATCTAACTATGGCTACACCTTC
CDR3 protein: CASSIGTEESNYGYTF
clone size: -
D gene: TRBD1
V gene: TRBV7-9
J gene: TRBJ1-2

CDR3 DNA: TGTGCCAGCACCAGGTCCCCGCAATTAGAGCAGTTCTTC
CDR3 protein: CASTRSPQLEQFF
clone size: -
D gene: -
V gene: TRBV7-9
J gene: TRBJ2-1

CDR3 DNA: TGTGCCAGCAGTTTATCAATGGGGGATAGCAATCAGCCCCAGCATTTT
CDR3 protein: CASSLSMGDSNQPQHF
clone size: many
D gene: -
V gene: TRBV27
J gene: TRBJ1-5

CDR3 DNA: TGCAGCGTTGACGGGGGCCCCCCGTTCTCCTACAATGAGCAGTTCTTC
CDR3 protein: CSVDGGPPFSYNEQFF
clone size: -
D gene: -
V gene: TRBV29-1
J gene: TRBJ2-1

CDR3 DNA: TGTGCCAGCAGCCAAGAGGGGACAGGGAGTAAGTTGAACACTGAAGCTTTCTTT
CDR3 protein: CASSQEGTGSKLNTEAFF
clone size: few
D gene: TRBD1
V gene: TRBV4-2
J gene: TRBJ1-1

CDR3 DNA: TGTGCCAGCAGAGGTGCGGGTGATGAGCAGTTCTTC
CDR3 protein: CASRGAGDEQFF
clone size: few
D gene: -
V gene: TRBV11-2
J gene: TRBJ2-1

CDR3 DNA: TGTGCCAGCAGCTTATCTAGCGGGGGAGTAGATACGCAGTATTTT
CDR3 protein: CASSLSSGGVDTQYF
clone size: few
D gene: TRBD2
V gene: TRBV7-2
J gene: TRBJ2-3

CDR3 DNA: TGCAGTGCTAGAGATAGGGGGGTTGCTTTTGGCTACACCTTC
CDR3 protein: CSARDRGVAFGYTF
clone size: few
D gene: -
V gene: TRBV20-1
J gene: TRBJ1-2

CDR3 DNA: TGTGCCAGCAGCCAAGTTAACAGGGAAGAGACCCAGTACTTC
CDR3 protein: CASSQVNREETQYF
clone size: few
D gene: -
V gene: TRBV14
J gene: TRBJ2-5

CDR3 DNA: TGTGCCAGCAGTTTCGCAAACACTGAAGCTTTCTTT
CDR3 protein: CASSFANTEAFF
clone size: few
D gene: -
V gene: TRBV6-5
J gene: TRBJ1-1

CDR3 DNA: TGTGCCAGCAGCCAGGGACAGGCTAACTATGGCTACACCTTC
CDR3 protein: CASSQGQANYGYTF
clone size: few
D gene: TRBD1
V gene: TRBV7-9
J gene: TRBJ1-2

CDR3 DNA: TGTGCCAGCAGTGTGGGAGCGGGCTACACCTTC
CDR3 protein: CASSVGAGYTF
clone size: many
D gene: -
V gene: TRBV25-1
J gene: TRBJ1-2

CDR3 DNA: TGTGCCAGCAGTGAATCCCGGCAGGGGGCTAGGTATGGCTACACCTTC
CDR3 protein: CASSESRQGARYGYTF
clone size: -
D gene: TRBD1
V gene: TRBV2
J gene: TRBJ1-2

CDR3 DNA: TGTGCCAGCATCCCAGTGTCCCCTTCGTCAACCTCTGGAAACACCATATATTTT
CDR3 protein: CASIPVSPSSTSGNTIYF
clone size: few
D gene: -
V gene: TRBV6-5
J gene: TRBJ1-3

CDR3 DNA: TGTGCCAGCAGCCCACGGACTGGGGTTGATGAAAAACTGTTTTTT
CDR3 protein: CASSPRTGVDEKLFF
clone size: few
D gene: -
V gene: TRBV7-9
J gene: TRBJ1-4

CDR3 DNA: TGTGCCAGCAGCCCGTACGGGGGTCCCTACAATGAGCAGTTCTTC
CDR3 protein: CASSPYGGPYNEQFF
clone size: -
D gene: -
V gene: TRBV7-7
J gene: TRBJ2-1

CDR3 DNA: TGTGCCAGCAGCTTAGACAACTGGAGCACAGATACGCAGTATTTT
CDR3 protein: CASSLDNWSTDTQYF
clone size: -
D gene: -
V gene: TRBV7-2
J gene: TRBJ2-3

CDR3 DNA: TGTGCCAGCAGCCACGGGACAGACGACAATGAGCAGTTCTTC
CDR3 protein: CASSHGTDDNEQFF
clone size: -
D gene: TRBD1
V gene: TRBV4-2
J gene: TRBJ2-1

CDR3 DNA: TGTGCCAGCAGTAGATCCCCGGGACCGATGACGGAGACCCAGTACTTC
CDR3 protein: CASSRSPGPMTETQYF
clone size: few
D gene: -
V gene: TRBV7-9
J gene: TRBJ2-5

CDR3 DNA: TGTGCCAGCAGCTCCACAGGGCTCAGGGACTATGGCTACACCTTC
CDR3 protein: CASSSTGLRDYGYTF
clone size: -
D gene: -
V gene: TRBV11-1
J gene: TRBJ1-2

CDR3 DNA: TGTGCCAGCAGCGGGACTGCGGATAGAACCCAGCGCTCCTACGAGCAGTACTTC
CDR3 protein: CASSGTADRTQRSYEQYF
clone size: many
D gene: -
V gene: TRBV7-2
J gene: TRBJ2-7

CDR3 DNA: TGTGCCAGCAGTGAAGACGAGGTTTACTACAATGAGCAGTTCTTC
CDR3 protein: CASSEDEVYYNEQFF
clone size: few
D gene: -
V gene: TRBV6-1
J gene: TRBJ2-1

CDR3 DNA: TGTGCCAGCAGCCACCCCGGCCCAGATACGCAGTATTTT
CDR3 protein: CASSHPGPDTQYF
clone size: few
D gene: -
V gene: TRBV12-3/TRBV12-4
J gene: TRBJ2-3

CDR3 DNA: TGTGCCAGCAGCTTACCCGGTCCTCCTGAAGCTTTCTTT
CDR3 protein: CASSLPGPPEAFF
clone size: -
D gene: -
V gene: TRBV7-9
J gene: TRBJ1-1

CDR3 DNA: TGTGCCAGCAGCCCGCGGTTAAATTACAATGAGCAGTTCTTC
CDR3 protein: CASSPRLNYNEQFF
clone size: many
D gene: -
V gene: TRBV7-8
J gene: TRBJ2-1

CDR3 DNA: TGTGCCAGCAGCTTAGGGCAGAACAATCAGCCCCAGCATTTT
CDR3 protein: CASSLGQNNQPQHF
clone size: few
D gene: -
V gene: TRBV11-1
J gene: TRBJ1-5

CDR3 DNA: TGTGCCAGCAGTGTTGGGGGTCTCAGCTACACCTTC
CDR3 protein: CASSVGGLSYTF
clone size: once
D gene: -
V gene: TRBV2
J gene: TRBJ1-2

CDR3 DNA: TGTGCCAGCAGCCAAGATGGGGCCAGGGATACGCAGTATTTT
CDR3 protein: CASSQDGARDTQYF
clone size: -
D gene: -
V gene: TRBV3-1
J gene: TRBJ2-3

CDR3 DNA: TGTGCCACCAGCAGAGATCGCGGGACAGCCTACGAGCAGTACTTC
CDR3 protein: CATSRDRGTAYEQYF
clone size: -
D gene: -
V gene: TRBV15
J gene: TRBJ2-7

CDR3 DNA: TGTGCCAGCAGCCCAGCAGCGGGGGGTTCCTACGAGCAGTACTTC
CDR3 protein: CASSPAAGGSYEQYF
clone size: -
D gene: TRBD2
V gene: TRBV4-2
J gene: TRBJ2-7

CDR3 DNA: TGTGCCAGCAGTTTATACCCAGGGGGCGATGAAAAACTGTTTTTT
CDR3 protein: CASSLYPGGDEKLFF
clone size: -
D gene: TRBD1
V gene: TRBV28
J gene: TRBJ1-4

CDR3 DNA: TGTGCCACCAGCGGGGGGGTATATAGTGAGCAGTTCTTC
CDR3 protein: CATSGGVYSEQFF
clone size: -
D gene: TRBD2
V gene: TRBV7-3
J gene: TRBJ2-1

CDR3 DNA: TGTGCCAGCACCTTCGGTGCGGCGAGTGGCTACACCTTC
CDR3 protein: CASTFGAASGYTF
clone size: -
D gene: -
V gene: TRBV12-3/TRBV12-4
J gene: TRBJ1-2

CDR3 DNA: TGTGCCAGCAGTATGGAGGGGACGAATCAGCCCCAGCATTTT
CDR3 protein: CASSMEGTNQPQHF
clone size: -
D gene: -
V gene: TRBV27
J gene: TRBJ1-5

CDR3 DNA: TGTGCCAGCAGCCCCAACACCCCAGCGTCCTCCTACGAGCAGTACTTC
CDR3 protein: CASSPNTPASSYEQYF
clone size: many
D gene: -
V gene: TRBV7-6
J gene: TRBJ2-7

CDR3 DNA: TGTGCCAGTAGTCCCATTTGGGGACCATCTGGGACTGAAGCTTTCTTT
CDR3 protein: CASSPIWGPSGTEAFF
clone size: -
D gene: -
V gene: TRBV19
J gene: TRBJ1-1

CDR3 DNA: TGTGCCAGCAGTTTATCCCCAGGGCCCGGTAATTCACCCCTCCACTTT
CDR3 protein: CASSLSPGPGNSPLHF
clone size: -
D gene: -
V gene: TRBV12-3/TRBV12-4
J gene: TRBJ1-6

CDR3 DNA: TGTGCCAGTAGCGTATGGGGAGGGTCCTACAATGAGCAGTTCTTC
CDR3 protein: CASSVWGGSYNEQFF
clone size: many
D gene: TRBD2
V gene: TRBV19
J gene: TRBJ2-1

CDR3 DNA: TGTGCCAGTAGTATTCCCGGAGGCACTGAAGCTTTCTTT
CDR3 protein: CASSIPGGTEAFF
clone size: many
D gene: -
V gene: TRBV19
J gene: TRBJ1-1